Below, 6 T cell receptor beta chains from the same sample are listed, as sequenced in a study of CD8+CD57+ T cells in acquired aplastic anemia. Researchers used genomic DNA as the template to profile TCR beta VDJ and CDR3. From the reads, TCRdb called clonotypes with MiXCR, one entry per CDR3 protein. The data contain approximately 190,000 distinct CDR3 sequences, 55% to 70% of them singletons. The sample was sorted CD4+, CD8+, or CD8+CD57+ T cells (not recorded which) from PBMCs. The source is a human donor with severe aplastic anemia or a healthy control (not recorded which).

The chain couples TRBV9 to TRBJ2-3, with TRBD1 as a possible D gene (5 bases). V was cut by 3 bases and J by 13 bases, with 12 bases left in between. The germline V gene encodes CDR1 SGDLS and CDR2 YYNGEE. The CDR3 spans 11 residues. The CDR3 reads CASSDRGREYF. As DNA, the CDR3 is TGTGCCAGCAGCGATCGAGGCAGGGAGTATTTT.

At least ten counts were recorded for this clonotype. The chain uses TRBV30 and TRBJ1-1; D unclear. The germline V gene has CDR1 GTSNPN and CDR2 SVGIG (reference sequence). The CDR3 contains 11 residues. Trimming cost V 5 bases and J 6 bases, with 10 bases left between them. CDR3 loop: CAWGFGPEAFF. In nucleotides, the CDR3 is TGTGCCTGGGGTTTCGGGCCTGAAGCTTTCTTT.

The genes are TRBV19 and TRBJ2-7; TRBD2 agrees at 7 bases. The CDR3 runs 15 residues. Germline V gives CDR1 LNHDA, CDR2 SQIVND (reference sequence). The V and J ends lost 4 bases and 3 bases, in that order; junction bases with no gene match: 9. CDR3 DNA sequence: TGTGCCAGTAGTAGGCGGGGAGGGGACTACTACGAGCAGTACTTC. It yields the protein CASSRRGGDYYEQYF.

The chain recombines TRBV6-5 with TRBJ2-2, with D unclear. V was clipped by 0 bases and J by 6 bases, with 11 bases between them. The CDR3 extends over 15 amino acids. The germline V gene encodes CDR1 MNHEY and CDR2 SVGAGI. For the CDR3, the DNA is TGTGCCAGCAGTTACTCTTGGCAGTCTGCCGGGGAGCTGTTTTTT. It is translated as CASSYSWQSAGELFF.

Ten or more counts support this clonotype. The rearrangement uses TRBV28 and TRBJ2-7; weak D call: TRBD1 (7 bases). Trimming left V 4 bases short and J 2 bases short, with 12 bases between. Germline V gives CDR1 MDHEN, CDR2 SYDVKM. CDR3 length: 14 amino acids. The CDR3 coding sequence is TGTGCCAGCAGTTACCAGGGGGGAGCCTACGAGCAGTACTTC. This codes for CASSYQGGAYEQYF.

This rearrangement joins TRBV10-3 to TRBJ1-6; unclear D gene. The germline CDR1 and CDR2 sequences are ENHRY and SYGVKD. The ends were cut back, 5 bases at V and 5 bases at J, with 16 bases in the middle. The CDR3 covers 16 residues. The chain's CDR3 is CAISWTGDINNSPLHF. For the CDR3, the DNA is TGTGCCATCAGTTGGACGGGAGACATCAATAATTCACCCCTCCACTTT.